The 3 T cell receptor beta chains in this list originate from one sample, sequenced in a study of molecular identifiers for immune sequencing clone quantification (dated 2018 in TCRdb). The library was generated by PCR. Sequencing instrument: Illumina HiSeq 4000. TCRdb ran its own pipeline on the public reads, namely fastp trimming at Q25 and MiXCR clone calling, and kept in-frame beta chains. Each record represents a unique CDR3 protein, reported with the most common genes and DNA among its rows. The sample yields about 320,000 distinct CDR3 sequences; over 20% were counted once. Jointly, the top ten make up approximately 0.8% of the sample. Sequenced sample: naive CD8+ T cells from blood, with Jurkat cell RNA spiked in. In light of the paper, this sample's cell subset or site label describes: FACS-sorted CD8+CD4-CCR7+CD45RA+ naive T cells. These TCRs come from a human donor in good health. Some libraries in this study had Jurkat cell RNA spiked in.

This clonotype appeared many times. The CDR3 sequence is CSARVRGNTEAFF. CDR3 nucleotides: TGCAGTGCTAGAGTTCGGGGCAACACTGAAGCTTTCTTT. The chain has TRBV20-1 and TRBJ1-1; D possibly corresponds to TRBD1 (5 bases). The CDR3 length is 13 residues. Germline V gene data show CDR1 as DFQATT and CDR2 as SNEGSKA (reference sequence). V lost 1 base and J 2 bases, leaving 8 bases between the germline ends.

A remark on this clonotype: This may come from a read error, since a much larger clone is one base off. The chain links TRBV27 to TRBJ2-5; 7 bases line up with TRBD1. This CDR3 is built from 16 residues. The germline V gene has CDR1 MNHEY and CDR2 SMNVEV (reference sequence). The CDR3 DNA sequence: TGTGCCAGCAGTAAAACCGGGACAGCCCTCCAAGAGACCCGGTACTTC. As protein: CASSKTGTALQETRYF.

This chain uses TRBV4-3 with TRBJ2-7; TRBD1 matches at 9 bases. The junction had 4 bases not matched to a gene; V was cut back by 0 bases and J by 1 base. This CDR3 spans 16 amino acids. Germline V CDR1 and CDR2: LGHNA, YSLEER. This CDR3 reads CASSQDRTGESYEQYF. CDR3 sequence (DNA): TGCGCCAGCAGCCAAGACCGGACAGGGGAATCCTACGAGCAGTACTTC.